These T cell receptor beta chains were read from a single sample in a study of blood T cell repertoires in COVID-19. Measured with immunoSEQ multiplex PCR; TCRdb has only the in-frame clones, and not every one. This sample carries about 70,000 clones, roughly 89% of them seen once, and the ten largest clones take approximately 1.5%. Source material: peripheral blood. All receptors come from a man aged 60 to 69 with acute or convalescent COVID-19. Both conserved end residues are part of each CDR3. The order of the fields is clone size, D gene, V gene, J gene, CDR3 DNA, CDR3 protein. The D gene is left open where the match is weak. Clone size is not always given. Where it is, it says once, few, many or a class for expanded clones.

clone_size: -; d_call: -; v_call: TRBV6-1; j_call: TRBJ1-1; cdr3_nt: TGTGCCAGCAGTGAACTCCTAACTGAAGCTTTCTTT; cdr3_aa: CASSELLTEAFF
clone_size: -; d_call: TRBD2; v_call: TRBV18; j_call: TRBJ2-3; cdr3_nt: TGTGCCAGCTCACCATCGGGGGGGCCAGGAGATACGCAGTATTTT; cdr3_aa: CASSPSGGPGDTQYF
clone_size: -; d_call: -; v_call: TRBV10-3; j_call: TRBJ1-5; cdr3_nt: TGTGCCATCAGTGAACAGGGAATCTATCAGCCCCAGCATTTT; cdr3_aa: CAISEQGIYQPQHF
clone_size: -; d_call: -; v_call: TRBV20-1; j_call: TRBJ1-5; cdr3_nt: TGCAGTGCTAGTAAGGGGCTGGGCAATCAGCCCCAGCATTTT; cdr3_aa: CSASKGLGNQPQHF
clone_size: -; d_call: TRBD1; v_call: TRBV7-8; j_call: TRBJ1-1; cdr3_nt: TGTGCCAGCAGCACGAGGGGGCTCACTGAAGCTTTCTTT; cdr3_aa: CASSTRGLTEAFF
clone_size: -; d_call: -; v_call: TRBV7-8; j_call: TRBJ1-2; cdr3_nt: TGTGCCAGCAGACGAAACCGGGGGGTAGGGGACTATGGCTACACCTTC; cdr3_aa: CASRRNRGVGDYGYTF
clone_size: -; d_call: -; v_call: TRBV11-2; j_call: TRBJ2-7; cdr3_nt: TGTGCCAGCAGCTTACGAGGGGGGGCCGTCGACGAGCAGTACTTC; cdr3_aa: CASSLRGGAVDEQYF
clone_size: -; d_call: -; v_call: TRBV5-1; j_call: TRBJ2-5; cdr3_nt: TGCGCCCGCAGCGAGGGGGGGCGGGAGACCCAGTACTTC; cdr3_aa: CARSEGGRETQYF
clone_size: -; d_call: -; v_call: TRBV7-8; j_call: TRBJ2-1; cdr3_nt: TGTGCCAGCAGCTTAACCGGGATATCCTACAATGAGCAGTTCTTC; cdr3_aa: CASSLTGISYNEQFF
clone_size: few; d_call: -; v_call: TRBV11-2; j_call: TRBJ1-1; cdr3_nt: TGTGCCAGCAGCTTCAGGACTGAAGCTTTCTTT; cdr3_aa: CASSFRTEAFF
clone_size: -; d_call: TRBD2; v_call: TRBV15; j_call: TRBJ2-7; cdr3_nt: TGTGCCACCAGCACCGCTATAGCGGGGAGCTACGAGCAGTACTTC; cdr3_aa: CATSTAIAGSYEQYF
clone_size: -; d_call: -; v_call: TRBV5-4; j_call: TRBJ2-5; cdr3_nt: TGTGCCAGCAGCTTGGCCAACAGGGAGGAGACCCAGTACTTC; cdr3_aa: CASSLANREETQYF
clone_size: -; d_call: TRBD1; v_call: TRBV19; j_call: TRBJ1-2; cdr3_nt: TGTGCCAGTAGGAGACAGGGAGCGTTCTATGGCTACACCTTC; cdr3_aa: CASRRQGAFYGYTF
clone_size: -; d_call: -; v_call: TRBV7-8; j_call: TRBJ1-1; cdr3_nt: TGTGCCAGCAGAAGAGGTGGGAACACTGAAGCTTTCTTT; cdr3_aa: CASRRGGNTEAFF
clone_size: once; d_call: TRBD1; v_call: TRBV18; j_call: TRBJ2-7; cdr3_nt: TGTGCCAGCTCACCAGAGCACGGGACAGGGGGAGGGGAGCAGTACTTC; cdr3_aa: CASSPEHGTGGGEQYF
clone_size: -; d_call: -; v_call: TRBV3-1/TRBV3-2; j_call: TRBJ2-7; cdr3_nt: TGTGCCAGCAGCCAAGGGTGGGGGCAGGCCTACGAGCAGTACTTC; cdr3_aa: CASSQGWGQAYEQYF
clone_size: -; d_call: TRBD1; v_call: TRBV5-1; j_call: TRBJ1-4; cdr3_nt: TGCGCCAGCAGCTGGAGTCGGACAGGGGCCGATGAAAAACTGTTTTTT; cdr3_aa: CASSWSRTGADEKLFF
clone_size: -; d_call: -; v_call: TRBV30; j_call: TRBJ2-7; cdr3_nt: TGTGCCTGGGCTCAGGGAGGTAACTCCTACGAGCAGTACTTC; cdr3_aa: CAWAQGGNSYEQYF
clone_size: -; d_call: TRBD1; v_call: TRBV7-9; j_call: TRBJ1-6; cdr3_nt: TGTGCCAGCAGGGAGGACAGGGTAAATTCACCCCTCCACTTT; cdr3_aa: CASREDRVNSPLHF
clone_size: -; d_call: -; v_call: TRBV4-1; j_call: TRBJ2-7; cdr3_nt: TGCGCCAGCAGCCAAGGGGGCCGGGGGGCGCGGGACGAGCAGTACTTC; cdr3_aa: CASSQGGRGARDEQYF
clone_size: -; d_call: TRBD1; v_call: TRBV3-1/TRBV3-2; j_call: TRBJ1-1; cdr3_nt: TGTGCCAGCAGCCGCATGACAGGGGGCTCGGGAACTGAAGCTTTCTTT; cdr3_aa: CASSRMTGGSGTEAFF
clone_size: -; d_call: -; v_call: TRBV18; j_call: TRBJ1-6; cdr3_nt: TGTGCCAGCTCACCCAGGACAGCATCTAATAATTCACCCCTCCACTTT; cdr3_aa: CASSPRTASNNSPLHF
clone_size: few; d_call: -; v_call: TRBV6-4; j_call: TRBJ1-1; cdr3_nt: TGTGCCAGCAGTGCTACGCAAGGGGTGAATGCTTTCTTT; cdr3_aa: CASSATQGVNAFF
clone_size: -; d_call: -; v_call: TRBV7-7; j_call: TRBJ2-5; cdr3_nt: TGTGCTAGCAGCTTAATTGCCGGGACTGGCCAAGAGACCCAGTACTTC; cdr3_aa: CASSLIAGTGQETQYF
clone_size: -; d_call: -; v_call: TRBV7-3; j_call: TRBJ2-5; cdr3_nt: TGTGCCAGCAGCTTAACGAGGGGGTCAGGAACCCAAGAGACCCAGTACTTC; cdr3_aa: CASSLTRGSGTQETQYF
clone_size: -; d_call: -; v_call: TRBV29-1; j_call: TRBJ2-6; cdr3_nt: TGCAGCGTCGTGTATGGGGCCAACGTCCTGACTTTC; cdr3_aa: CSVVYGANVLTF
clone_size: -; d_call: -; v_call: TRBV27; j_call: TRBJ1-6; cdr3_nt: TGTGCCAGCAGTTGGTCACAGGGCGGGGGTTCACCCCTCCACTTT; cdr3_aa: CASSWSQGGGSPLHF
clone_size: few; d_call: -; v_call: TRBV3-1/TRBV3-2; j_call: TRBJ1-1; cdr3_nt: TGTGCCAGCAGCCTACTCTTCGGAGCGAACACTGAAGCTTTCTTT; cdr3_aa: CASSLLFGANTEAFF
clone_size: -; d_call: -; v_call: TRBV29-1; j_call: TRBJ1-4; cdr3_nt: TGCAGCGTCCTGGGGGGTAATGAAAAACTGTTTTTT; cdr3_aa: CSVLGGNEKLFF
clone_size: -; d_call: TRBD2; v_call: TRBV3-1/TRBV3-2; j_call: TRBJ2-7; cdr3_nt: TGTGCCAGCAGCTTTCGGGGGGGAGATTACGAGCAGTACTTC; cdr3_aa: CASSFRGGDYEQYF
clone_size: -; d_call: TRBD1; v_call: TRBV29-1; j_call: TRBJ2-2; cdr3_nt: TGCAGCGTTACGGGGACAGGGGGCTCTAACACCGGGGAGCTGTTTTTT; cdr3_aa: CSVTGTGGSNTGELFF
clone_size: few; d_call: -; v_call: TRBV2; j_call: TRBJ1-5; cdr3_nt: TGTGCCAGCAGTGAAGCTGGCCGCACCAATCAGCCCCAGCATTTT; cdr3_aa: CASSEAGRTNQPQHF
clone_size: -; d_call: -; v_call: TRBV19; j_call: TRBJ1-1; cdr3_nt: TGTGCCAGTACCCAGGGGAATATGTTGGGCACTGAAGCTTTCTTT; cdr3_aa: CASTQGNMLGTEAFF
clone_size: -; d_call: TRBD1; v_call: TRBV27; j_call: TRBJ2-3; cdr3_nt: TGTGCCAGCAGTTTATCGGTCAGGGGGAGCACAGATACGCAGTATTTT; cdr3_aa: CASSLSVRGSTDTQYF
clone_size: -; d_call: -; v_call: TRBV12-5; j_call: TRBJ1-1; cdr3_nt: TGTGCTAGTGGTTTGGTGGCCAGGGAGAACACTGAAGCTTTCTTT; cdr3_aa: CASGLVARENTEAFF
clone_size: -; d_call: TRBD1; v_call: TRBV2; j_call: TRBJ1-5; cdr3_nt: TGTGCCAGCAGGGTTCGACAGGGGGCCCAGCCCCAGCATTTT; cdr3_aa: CASRVRQGAQPQHF
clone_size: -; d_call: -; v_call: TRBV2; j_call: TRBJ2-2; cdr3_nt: TGTGCCAGCAGTCAGGGCCTCCCCGGGGAGCTGTTTTTT; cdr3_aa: CASSQGLPGELFF
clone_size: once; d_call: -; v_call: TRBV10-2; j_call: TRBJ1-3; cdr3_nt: TGCGCCAGCAGTGTGGGAGGAGCTGGAAACACCATATATTTT; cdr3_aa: CASSVGGAGNTIYF
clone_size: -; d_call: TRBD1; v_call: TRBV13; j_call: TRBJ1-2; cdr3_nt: TGTGCCAGCAGCTTGCAGGGGGCCCGACAGAATGGCTACACCTTC; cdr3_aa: CASSLQGARQNGYTF
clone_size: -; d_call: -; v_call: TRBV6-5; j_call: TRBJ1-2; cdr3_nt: TGTGCCAGCAGTTATTTTGGTCCAGGGGCCTATGGCTACACCTTC; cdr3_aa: CASSYFGPGAYGYTF
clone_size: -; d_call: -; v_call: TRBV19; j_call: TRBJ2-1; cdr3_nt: TGTGCCAGTAGTATTTTTCCAGGGTTGGACAATGAGCAGTTCTTC; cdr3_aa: CASSIFPGLDNEQFF
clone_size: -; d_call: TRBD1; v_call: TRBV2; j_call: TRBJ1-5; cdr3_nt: TGTGCCAGCAGCCTCAGGGGGACAGGGAGCAATCAGCCCCAGCATTTT; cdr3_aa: CASSLRGTGSNQPQHF
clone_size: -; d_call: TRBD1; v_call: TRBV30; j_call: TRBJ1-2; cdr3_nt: TGTGCCTGGGGATTACAGGGGATCCATGGCTACACCTTC; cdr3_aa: CAWGLQGIHGYTF
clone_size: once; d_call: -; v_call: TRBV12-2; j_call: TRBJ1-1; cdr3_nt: TGTGCAAGTCGCTTAGCGGGGCGTTTGAACACTGAAGCTTTCTTT; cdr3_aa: CASRLAGRLNTEAFF
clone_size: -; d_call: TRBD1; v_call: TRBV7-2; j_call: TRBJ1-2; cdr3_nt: TGTGCCAGCAGCCAAGGCCGGGACAGGGGTAGCTACACCTTC; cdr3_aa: CASSQGRDRGSYTF
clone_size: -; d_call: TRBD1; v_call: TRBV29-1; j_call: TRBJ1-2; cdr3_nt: TGCAGCGTTGAAGAAGAAGGGGGCGGTAACTATGGCTACACCTTC; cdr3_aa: CSVEEEGGGNYGYTF
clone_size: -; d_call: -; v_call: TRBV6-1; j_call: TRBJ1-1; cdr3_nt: TGTGCCAGCAGTGAAGACAGGGTGACGGGAAACACTGAAGCTTTCTTT; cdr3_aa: CASSEDRVTGNTEAFF
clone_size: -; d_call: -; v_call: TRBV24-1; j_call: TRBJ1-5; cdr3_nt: TGTGCCACCAGTGATGAGGGCGGGAGGGCCCATCAGCCCCAGCATTTT; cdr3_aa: CATSDEGGRAHQPQHF
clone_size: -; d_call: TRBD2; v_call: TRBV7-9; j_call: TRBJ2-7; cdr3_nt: TGTGCCAGCAGCTTCCGCCTGGGGAGGGGCCGATCTGGGATCTACGAGCAGTACTTC; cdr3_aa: CASSFRLGRGRSGIYEQYF
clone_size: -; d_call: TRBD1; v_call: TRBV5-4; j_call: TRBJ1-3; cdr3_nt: TGTGCCAGCAGCTTGGTTCCAGGGGGCCACAAGGCTGGAAACACCATATATTTT; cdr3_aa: CASSLVPGGHKAGNTIYF
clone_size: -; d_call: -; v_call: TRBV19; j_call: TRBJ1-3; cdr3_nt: TGTGCCAGTAAGCCGGAGGGACGCGCTGGAAACACCATATATTTT; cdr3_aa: CASKPEGRAGNTIYF